This T cell receptor beta chain is drawn from a study of blood T cell repertoires in COVID-19. The germline CDR1 and CDR2 sequences are DFQATT and SNEGSKA (reference sequence). Trimming took off 3 bases at V and 4 bases at J, with 7 bases between the two ends. The CDR3 length is 12 residues. Assay used: immunoSEQ multiplex PCR; TCRdb lists only in-frame clones, some missing. The data hold over 350,000 clones, with 70% to 90% observed a single time. This sequence was found in a woman under 30 with acute COVID-19. The chain combines TRBV20-1 with TRBJ1-3; D remains unclear. Sequencing was done on a sample of PBMCs or T cells enriched from blood (not recorded which). The CDR3 DNA reads TGCAGTGCTAGTGCTCAGGGAAACACCATATATTTT. Protein product: CSASAQGNTIYF.